This T cell receptor beta chain was captured by sequencing in a study of blood T cell repertoires in COVID-19. Background on the study: The United States, Italy and Spain supplied acute and convalescent COVID-19 samples. In each case, the material was cDNA or gDNA derived from T cells, B-cell-depleted T cells, or PBMCs.

Trimming took 6 bases from V and 6 from J; bases not matched to a gene: 12. Germline V CDR1 and CDR2: MDHEN, SYDVKM. This CDR3 contains 15 residues. Original methodology: Estimation of nucleated cell counts was performed using reference gene primer amplification. Method: immunoSEQ multiplex PCR; TCRdb's copy keeps in-frame clones and lacks some. The V and J calls and clone size are taken from that table; D and trimming were inferred from the DNA. The data show 35,000 to 50,000 clones, about 90% seen once. This chain uses TRBV28 with TRBJ2-7, with TRBD1 matching over 9 bases. The receptor's source is a woman younger than 45 in a cohort sampled during active COVID-19. The material sequenced was peripheral blood. In nucleotides, the CDR3 is TGTGCCAGCAGCCGAACAGGGGGCGCATTAGGCGAGCAGTACTTC. The encoded protein is CASSRTGGALGEQYF.